The 19 T cell receptor delta chains given below trace back to one sample, sequenced in a study of gammadelta T cells in human blood. With CATT, TCRdb re-called clones from the RT-PCR reads. The repertoire holds several hundred delta-chain clones, with roughly 22% as singletons. Source material: Vgamma9Vdelta2 gamma-delta T cells from fetal blood. These receptors originate from a human fetus.

As to this clone: This probably arose from a read error, given a far larger clone one base away. The chain carries TRDV2 and TRDJ2; the D gene is possibly TRDD3 (6 bases). Germline matching of the DNA provided the J gene here, since TCRdb leaves it blank. From germline, CDR1 is GEAIGNYY and CDR2 EKD. Trimming took 3 bases from V and 4 from J, leaving 8 bases between them. CDR3 length: 13 residues. The CDR3 coding sequence is TGTGCCTGTGACTCCTGGGGGACAGCACAACTCTTCTTT. Translating gives CACDSWGTAQLFF.

This clone is medium-sized (0.01 to 0.1%) within its sample. The sample holds other DNA sequences that translate to the same CDR3. The chain couples TRDV2 to TRDJ3; TRDD3 aligns across 11 bases. V shed 0 bases and J 0 bases; nucleotides not matched to a gene: 3. This CDR3 has 19 amino acids. Per the germline V gene, CDR1 is GEAIGNYY and CDR2 is EKD. For the CDR3, the DNA is TGTGCCTGTGACACCGTACTGGGGGATAGCTCCTGGGACACCCGACAGATGTTTTTC. It translates to CACDTVLGDSSWDTRQMFF.

In this sample, this clone turned up a few times. A read error is likely here: a far larger clone is one base away. Other nucleotide sequences in the sample specify the same CDR3. The V and J genes are TRDV2 and TRDJ1, with 9 positions matching TRDD3. The CDR3 is 14 amino acids. Germline CDR1 GEAIGNYY, CDR2 EKD. Trimming at V came to 1 base and at J to 3 bases, leaving 2 bases not matched to a gene. The CDR3 loop is CACDTGGYADKLIF. Written as DNA, the CDR3 is TGTGCCTGTGACACTGGGGGATATGCCGATAAACTCATCTTT.

This clone was counted only a few times. This chain joins TRDV2 and TRDJ1, with D hard to call. Trimming removed 5 bases at V and 0 bases at J, with 9 bases between. The CDR3 totals 13 residues. The V gene's germline CDR1 is GEAIGNYY and CDR2 EKD. The CDR3: CACGGSYTDKLIF. DNA for the CDR3: TGTGCCTGTGGCGGCTCGTACACCGATAAACTCATCTTT.

This clone was seen only a few times. The chain recombines TRDV2 with TRDJ3; 13 bases agree with TRDD3. Trimming at V came to 3 bases and at J to 4 bases, leaving 8 bases not matched to a gene. The CDR3 is made up of 19 amino acids. The V gene's germline CDR1 is GEAIGNYY and CDR2 EKD. CDR3 sequence: CACDPLLGDTSWDTRQMFF. The CDR3 bases are TGTGCCTGTGACCCCCTACTGGGGGATACGTCTTGGGACACCCGACAGATGTTTTTC.

This clone was detected a few times. This chain connects TRDV2 to TRDJ3; D ambiguous. The J gene, missing from TCRdb, was assigned here through DNA to germline matching. The CDR3 length is 17 residues. Trimming took off 0 bases at V and 0 bases at J, with 8 bases between the two ends. Germline V gives CDR1 GEAIGNYY, CDR2 EKD. The CDR3 DNA reads TGTGCCTGTGACACCGTACTCCCCTCCTGGGACACCCGACAGATGTTTTTC. As protein: CACDTVLPSWDTRQMFF.

On this clone itself: Just one base apart from a much larger clone, this may be a read error. J is TRDJ2 and V is TRDV2, with D tentatively TRDD3 (5 bases). The germline gives CDR1 GEAIGNYY, CDR2 EKD. This CDR3 comprises 16 residues. Trimming shortened V by 0 bases and J by 0 bases, and 10 bases separated the two germline ends. As DNA, the CDR3 is TGTGCCTGTGACACCGTGGGGAATACTTTGACAGCACAACTCTTCTTT. Protein product: CACDTVGNTLTAQLFF.

The V call is TRDV2, the J call TRDJ3, with 12 bases that match TRDD3. The J segment lost 0 bases and the V segment lost 2 bases, leaving 7 bases of the junction unmatched. This CDR3 comprises 20 residues. CDR1 is GEAIGNYY and CDR2 is EKD in the germline V gene. The DNA for the CDR3 is TGTGCCTGTGACAACTACTGGGGGATACCGGGCTCCTGGGACACCCGACAGATGTTTTTC. It specifies CACDNYWGIPGSWDTRQMFF.

This clone is termed large. Other DNA sequences in the sample encode the same CDR3. The rearrangement joins TRDV2 to TRDJ2; 10 nucleotides line up with TRDD3. CDR3 size: 14 residues. After removal of 4 bases from V and 5 bases from J, the junction contained 3 bases not matched to a gene. The V gene's germline CDR1 is GEAIGNYY and CDR2 EKD. The CDR3 nucleotides are TGTGCCTGTGATGTACTGGGGGATACAGCACAACTCTTCTTT. Protein sequence: CACDVLGDTAQLFF.

Details on this clone: A much larger clonotype is one base distant, so this may be a read error. This rearrangement joins TRDV2 to TRDJ1; possibly TRDD3 for D (6 bases). CDR1 and CDR2 (germline): GEAIGNYY, EKD. The CDR3 length is 14 residues. CDR3 DNA: TGTGCCTATGACACCGTGGGGGACACCGATAAACTCATCTTT. This sequence encodes CAYDTVGDTDKLIF.

On this clone: A far larger clone is one nucleotide away, so this likely arose from a read error. The chain uses TRDV2 and TRDJ3; the match to TRDD3 covers 7 bases. The J gene, left out of TCRdb, was set here by checking the DNA against germline. From germline, CDR1 is GEAIGNYY and CDR2 EKD. This CDR3 contains 18 residues. The DNA for the CDR3 is TGTGCCTGTGACAATACTGGGGCCAGCTCCTGGGGCACCCGACAGATGTTTTTC. This sequence encodes CACDNTGASSWGTRQMFF.

This clone was picked up a small number of times. V and J are TRDV2 and TRDJ3; 8 nucleotides line up with TRDD3. TCRdb offers no J gene call, so here the DNA was matched to germline to obtain one. V was pared by 2 bases and J by 0 bases, with 8 bases of the junction left unmatched. Germline V gene sequence: CDR1 GEAIGNYY, CDR2 EKD. The CDR3 is 19 residues long. CDR3 nucleotides: TGTGCCTGTGACAATACTGGGGGCCCCAGCTCCTGGGACACCCGACAGATGTTTTTC. Residues: CACDNTGGPSSWDTRQMFF.

This clone is classed as large. The rearrangement links TRDV2 to TRDJ2; tentatively, D is TRDD3 (6 bases). The V gene lost 0 bases and the J gene lost 2 bases, with 6 bases spanning the gap. The CDR3 spans 14 residues. The germline gives CDR1 GEAIGNYY, CDR2 EKD. CDR3 protein: CACDTWGLTAQLFF. The DNA of the CDR3 is TGTGCCTGTGACACCTGGGGGTTGACAGCACAACTCTTCTTT.

This clone was seen a single time. It may be a read error: a sequence one base away is much more abundant. J is TRDJ3 and V is TRDV2; TRDD3 agrees at 11 bases. TCRdb supplies no J gene; here it was assigned by aligning the nucleotide sequence to germline. The germline CDR1 and CDR2 sequences are GEAIGNYY and EKD. The CDR3 spans 18 residues. The CDR3 reads CAYDPLGDTTWDTRQMFF. The CDR3 DNA reads as TGTGCCTATGACCCTCTGGGGGATACTACGTGGGACACCCGACAGATGTTTTTC.

The genes are TRDV2 and TRDJ3; 10 bases are a match to TRDD3. The J gene, left out of TCRdb, was set here by checking the DNA against germline. The trim removed 3 bases at V and 0 bases at J, leaving 4 bases unmatched. Germline V gives CDR1 GEAIGNYY, CDR2 EKD. The CDR3 has 18 amino acids. The CDR3 spells CACDGTGGSSWDTRQMFF. In nucleotides, the CDR3 is TGTGCCTGTGACGGGACTGGGGGATCCTCCTGGGACACCCGACAGATGTTTTTC.

This clone is medium-sized (0.01 to 0.1%) by share. Other DNA sequences of this sample code for an identical CDR3. The V gene is TRDV2, the J gene TRDJ3, with 10 bases aligning to TRDD3. CDR1 is GEAIGNYY, CDR2 EKD, per germline. This CDR3 has 18 residues. V shed 0 bases and J 1 base; nucleotides not matched to a gene: 2. The CDR3: CACDTGGYGSWDTRQMFF. The DNA for the CDR3 is TGTGCCTGTGACACCGGGGGATACGGGTCCTGGGACACCCGACAGATGTTTTTC.

This clone was recorded a few times. The genes are TRDV2 and TRDJ1; 11 bases line up with TRDD3. No J segment appears in TCRdb, so it was assigned here by matching the sequence to germline. Trimming cost V 2 bases and J 3 bases; bases outside gene matches: 7. The CDR3 consists of 16 residues. The germline gives CDR1 GEAIGNYY, CDR2 EKD. CDR3 DNA sequence: TGTGCCTGTGACATACTGGGGGATAAAAAAGCCGATAAACTCATCTTT. Amino acids: CACDILGDKKADKLIF.

This clone is labeled medium-sized. The chain joins TRDV2 to TRDJ3, with 10 bases matching TRDD3. CDR3 length equals 18 residues. CDR1 is GEAIGNYY and CDR2 is EKD in the germline V gene. V was pared by 3 bases and J by 2 bases, with 6 bases of the junction left unmatched. CDR3 in DNA: TGTGCCTGTGACCTACTGGGGGATCTCGCCTGGGACACCCGACAGATGTTTTTC. It codes for CACDLLGDLAWDTRQMFF.

By share, this clone counts as large. The genes are TRDV2 and TRDJ1; D is uncertain. The ends were cut back, 0 bases at V and 1 base at J, with 8 bases in the middle. This CDR3 is 14 amino acids long. Germline loops: CDR1 GEAIGNYY, CDR2 EKD. The CDR3 protein is CACDTGLSTDKLIF. The CDR3 DNA is TGTGCCTGTGACACCGGACTTAGCACCGATAAACTCATCTTT.